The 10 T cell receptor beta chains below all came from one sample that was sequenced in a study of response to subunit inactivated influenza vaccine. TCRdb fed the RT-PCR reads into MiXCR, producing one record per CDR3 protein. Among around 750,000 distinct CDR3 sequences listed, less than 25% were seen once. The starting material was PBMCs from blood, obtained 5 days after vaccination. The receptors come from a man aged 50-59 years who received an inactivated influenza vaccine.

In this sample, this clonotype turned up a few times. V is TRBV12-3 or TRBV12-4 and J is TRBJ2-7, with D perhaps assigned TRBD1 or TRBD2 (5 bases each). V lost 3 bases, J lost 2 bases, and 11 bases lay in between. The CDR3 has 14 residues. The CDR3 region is CASSFGPGPYEQYF. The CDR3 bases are TGTGCCAGCAGTTTCGGACCGGGGCCCTACGAGCAGTACTTC.

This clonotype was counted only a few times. The CDR3 DNA reads as TGCAGCGTTGGGGACAGGATGATTGTAGAGACCCAGTACTTC. Protein: CSVGDRMIVETQYF. The J gene is TRBJ2-5, the V gene TRBV29-1, with 8 bases aligning to TRBD1. Germline loops: CDR1 SQVTM, CDR2 ANQGSEA. This CDR3 comprises 14 residues. Trimming cost V 4 bases and J 4 bases; bases outside gene matches: 8.

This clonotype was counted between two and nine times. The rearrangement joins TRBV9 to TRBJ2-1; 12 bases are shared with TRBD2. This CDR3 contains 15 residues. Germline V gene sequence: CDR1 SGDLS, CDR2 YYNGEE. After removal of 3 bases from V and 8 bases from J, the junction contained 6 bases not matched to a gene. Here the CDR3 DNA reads TGTGCCAGCAGCGAACTAGCGGGGGGATGGGATGAGCAGTTCTTC. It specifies CASSELAGGWDEQFF.

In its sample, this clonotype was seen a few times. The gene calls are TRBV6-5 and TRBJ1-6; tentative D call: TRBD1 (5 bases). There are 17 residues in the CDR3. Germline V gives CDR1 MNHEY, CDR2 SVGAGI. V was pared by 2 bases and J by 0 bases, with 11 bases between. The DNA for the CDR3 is TGTGCCAGCAGTTACGACAGCGTCAGCTCCTATAATTCACCCCTCCACTTT. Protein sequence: CASSYDSVSSYNSPLHF.

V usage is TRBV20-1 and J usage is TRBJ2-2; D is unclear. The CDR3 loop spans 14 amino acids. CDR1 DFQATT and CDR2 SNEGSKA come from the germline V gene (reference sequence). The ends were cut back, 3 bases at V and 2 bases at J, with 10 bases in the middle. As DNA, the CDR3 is TGCAGTGCTAGTCAGCCGCTCAACACCGGGGAGCTGTTTTTT. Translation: CSASQPLNTGELFF.

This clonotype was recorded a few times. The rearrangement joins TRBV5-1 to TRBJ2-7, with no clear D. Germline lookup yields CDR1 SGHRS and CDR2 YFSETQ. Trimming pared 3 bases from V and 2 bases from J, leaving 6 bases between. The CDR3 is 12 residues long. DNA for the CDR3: TGCGCCAGCAGCTCCCCTACCTACGAGCAGTACTTC. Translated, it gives CASSSPTYEQYF.

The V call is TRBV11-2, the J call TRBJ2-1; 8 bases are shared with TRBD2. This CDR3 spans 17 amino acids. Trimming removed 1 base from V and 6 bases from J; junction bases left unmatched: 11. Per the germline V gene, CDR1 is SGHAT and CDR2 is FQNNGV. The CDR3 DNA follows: TGTGCCAGCAGCTTAGGGTGGCGTGCGGGGGGAAGCAATGAGCAGTTCTTC. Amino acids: CASSLGWRAGGSNEQFF. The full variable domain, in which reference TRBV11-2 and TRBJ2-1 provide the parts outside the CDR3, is EAGVAQSPRYKIIEKRQSVAFWCNPISGHATLYWYQQILGQGPKLLIQFQNNGVVDDSQLPKDRFSAERLKGVDSTLKIQPAKLEDSAVYLCASSLGWRAGGSNEQFFGPGTRLTVL.

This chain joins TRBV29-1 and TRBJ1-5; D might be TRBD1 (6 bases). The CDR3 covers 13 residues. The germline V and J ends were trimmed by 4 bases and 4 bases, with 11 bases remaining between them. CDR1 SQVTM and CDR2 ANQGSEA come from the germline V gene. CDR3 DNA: TGCAGCGTTGTACAGGGACGGAATCAGCCCCAGCATTTT. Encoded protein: CSVVQGRNQPQHF.

In DNA form, the CDR3 reads TGCAGTGCCACTAGCGGGAGGACGAACAATGAGCAGTTCTTC. It specifies CSATSGRTNNEQFF. V and J are TRBV20-1 and TRBJ2-1; 12 nucleotides match TRBD2. The V segment lost 6 bases and the J segment 5 bases; nucleotides outside the gene matches: 5. Germline V lookup: CDR1 DFQATT, CDR2 SNEGSKA (reference sequence). The CDR3 loop spans 14 amino acids.

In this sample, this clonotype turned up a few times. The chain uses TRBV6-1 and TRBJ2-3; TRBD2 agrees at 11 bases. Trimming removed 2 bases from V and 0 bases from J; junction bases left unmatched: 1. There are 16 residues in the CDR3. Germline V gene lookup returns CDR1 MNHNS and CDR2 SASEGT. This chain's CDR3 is CASSERTSGSTDTQYF. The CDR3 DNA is TGTGCCAGCAGTGAACGGACTAGCGGGAGCACAGATACGCAGTATTTT.